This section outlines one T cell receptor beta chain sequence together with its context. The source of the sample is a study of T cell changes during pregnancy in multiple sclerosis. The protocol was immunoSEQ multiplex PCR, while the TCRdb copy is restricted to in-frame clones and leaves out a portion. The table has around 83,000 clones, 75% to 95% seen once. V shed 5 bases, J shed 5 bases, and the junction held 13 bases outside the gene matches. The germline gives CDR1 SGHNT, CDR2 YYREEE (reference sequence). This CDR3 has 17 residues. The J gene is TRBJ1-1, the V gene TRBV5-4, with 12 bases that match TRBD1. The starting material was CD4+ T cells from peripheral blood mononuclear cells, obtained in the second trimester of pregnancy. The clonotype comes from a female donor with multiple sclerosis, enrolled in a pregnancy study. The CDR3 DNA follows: TGTGCCAGCAGGTATGGGACAGGGGGCGCAGGCGGGACTGAAGCTTTCTTT. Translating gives CASRYGTGGAGGTEAFF. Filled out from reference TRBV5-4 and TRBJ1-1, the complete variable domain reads ETGVTQSPTHLIKTRGQQVTLRCSSQSGHNTVSWYQQALGQGPQFIFQYYREEENGRGNFPPRFSGLQFPNYSSELNVNALELDDSALYLCASRYGTGGAGGTEAFFGQGTRLTVV.